This paragraph covers one TCR beta chain sequence. What it binds is not known. CDR3 length equals 14 residues. The trim removed 1 base at V and 5 bases at J, leaving 1 base unmatched. Both TCR beta VDJ combination and CDR3 sequence profiling were carried out. Genomic DNA was the template for this profiling. TCRdb redid the calling of the reads with MiXCR, one entry per CDR3 protein. Here the sample spans approximately 190,000 distinct CDR3 sequences, roughly half being singletons. This entry is derived from a study of CD8+CD57+ T cells in acquired aplastic anemia. About the study: Sorted CD4+ and CD8+ cell DNA averaged 3.2 ug. Broader study findings: Levels of CD8+ Simpson's diversity were not significantly distinct in patients versus controls.

All sequencing subjects had displayed CD8+CD57+ cell expansion on flow cytometry. This rearrangement joins TRBV12-3 or TRBV12-4 to TRBJ2-7, with 11 bases identical to TRBD1. The sequence was obtained from a human donor with aplastic anemia. Sequencing used sorted CD4+, CD8+, or CD8+CD57+ T cells (not recorded which) from PBMCs. The CDR3: CASSLEDRGHEQYF. In nucleotides, the CDR3 is TGTGCCAGCAGTTTAGAGGACAGGGGGCACGAGCAGTACTTC.